This T cell receptor beta chain was observed in a study of blood T cells in healthy people across ages. Whole-study results and caveats: Naive and antigen-experienced cells were not separated, limiting conclusive comparison. Shifts in expanded clonotypes may have been confounded by donor CMV status, which was unknown.

Trimming cost V 5 bases and J 2 bases, with 9 bases left between them. CDR3 length: 14 amino acids. Germline assignment: CDR1 LNHNV and CDR2 YYDKDF (reference sequence). For this clonotype: Its antigen is not known.

Primed by a sample-barcoded 5' primer and a J-beta primer mix, a second PCR proceeded for about 6 to 12 cycles. MiXCR was run by TCRdb on the 5' RACE reads, yielding one entry per CDR3 protein. This table has 1.5 million to 2 million distinct CDR3 sequences, around 48% appearing once. The TCR comes from a woman aged 40 to 50 in good health. What was sequenced was blood. The chain links TRBV15 to TRBJ1-4; TRBD1 is a possible D gene (5 bases). CDR3 protein: CATSPTATNEKLFF. CDR3 in DNA: TGTGCCACCAGCCCGACAGCCACTAATGAAAAACTGTTTTTT. Looking up the rest from reference TRBV15 and TRBJ1-4 gives the full variable domain: DAMVIQNPRYQVTQFGKPVTLSCSQTLNHNVMYWYQQKSSQAPKLLFHYYDKDFNNEADTPDNFQSRRPNTSFCFLDIRSPGLGDTAMYLCATSPTATNEKLFFGSGTQLSVL.